The 24 T cell receptor beta chains listed next were all sequenced from one sample in a study of control samples from healthy donors and cancer patients. Sequenced by immunoSEQ multiplex PCR; TCRdb stores in-frame clones only, minus some. The sample gives roughly 63,000 clones, 92% of which show up once; 1.7% is in the top ten. Sequencing was performed on PBMCs. These receptors were collected from a man in his forties with colorectal cancer.

The V gene is TRBV6-5, the J gene TRBJ2-5; 7 bases map to TRBD1. J was trimmed by 4 bases and V by 5 bases; bases with no gene match: 4. Germline V CDR1 and CDR2: MNHEY, SVGAGI. The CDR3 has 13 amino acids. The DNA for the CDR3 is TGTGCCAGCAGTAATTACAGGGGAGAGACCCAGTACTTC. Its protein is CASSNYRGETQYF.

V is TRBV19 and J is TRBJ1-1, with TRBD1 matching over 7 bases. V was pared by 5 bases and J by 0 bases, with 6 bases of the junction left unmatched. Looked up from germline, CDR1 is LNHDA and CDR2 is SQIVND (reference sequence). The CDR3 has 15 residues. The CDR3 DNA is TGTGCCAGTAGTTTCCGGACAGGAGTGAACACTGAAGCTTTCTTT. This codes for CASSFRTGVNTEAFF.

The chain combines TRBV27 with TRBJ1-2; TRBD1 agrees at 9 bases. V was pared by 5 bases and J by 3 bases, with 10 bases of the junction left unmatched. The CDR3 sequence is 16 residues long. From germline, CDR1 is MNHEY and CDR2 SMNVEV (reference sequence). The CDR3 DNA is TGTGCCAGCAGTGCCGTGCTAAGGACAGGGGACTATGGCTACACCTTC. Amino acids: CASSAVLRTGDYGYTF.

The chain is built from TRBV9 and TRBJ1-2, with D perhaps TRBD1 (6 bases). Germline CDR1 is SGDLS and CDR2 is YYNGEE. The CDR3 consists of 13 residues. The ends were cut back, 0 bases at V and 13 bases at J, with 16 bases in the middle. Here the CDR3 DNA reads TGTGCCAGCAGCGTAGTGGGTGGGCAGGGGCGCACCTTC. Its protein product is CASSVVGGQGRTF.

The chain combines TRBV6-2 or TRBV6-3 with TRBJ2-3, with D unresolved. From germline, CDR1 is MNHEY and CDR2 SVGEGT. CDR3 length: 12 amino acids. With 5 bases removed from V and 5 bases from J, the gap between germline ends came to 8 bases. CDR3 DNA sequence: TGTGCCAGCAGTGACCCAAAAGATACGCAGTATTTT. It codes for CASSDPKDTQYF.

The chain uses TRBV29-1 and TRBJ1-1; tentative D call: TRBD1 (6 bases). V was cut by 6 bases and J by 7 bases, with 15 bases left in between. Germline V gene sequence: CDR1 SQVTM, CDR2 ANQGSEA. This CDR3 comprises 12 residues. The CDR3 nucleotides are TGCAGCGTGGGGAGGGGGGCTAGTGAAGCTTTCTTT. It yields the protein CSVGRGASEAFF.

This chain connects TRBV10-2 to TRBJ2-7; 8 bases line up with TRBD1. The germline CDR1 and CDR2 sequences are WSHSY and SAAADI. V dropped 6 bases and J dropped 5; count of bases not matched to a gene: 6. This CDR3 spans 13 amino acids. This CDR3 reads CASSPTGVDEQYF. Here the CDR3 DNA reads TGCGCCAGCAGCCCGACAGGGGTGGACGAGCAGTACTTC.

The chain has TRBV27 and TRBJ1-6; possibly TRBD1 for D (6 bases). The CDR3 totals 14 residues. In germline, CDR1 is MNHEY, CDR2 SMNVEV (reference sequence). V gave up 3 bases and J gave up 9 bases, with 12 bases separating them. The CDR3 reads CASSLGGQSSPLHF. The CDR3 DNA reads TGTGCCAGCAGTTTGGGGGGGCAATCTTCACCCCTCCACTTT.

This clone is labeled medium-sized. The chain uses TRBV11-2 and TRBJ2-7; a possible D gene is TRBD1 (5 bases). The CDR3 contains 14 residues. Between the trimmed V and J ends, which lost 5 bases and 4 bases, there was a span of 15 bases. Germline V gene sequence: CDR1 SGHAT, CDR2 FQNNGV. CDR3 DNA: TGTGCCAGCAGCCACCCTGGCCCAGGGTACGAGCAGTACTTC. Residues: CASSHPGPGYEQYF.

This CDR3 is CASGRLPQDEQYF. As DNA, the CDR3 is TGTGCCAGCGGCCGGTTACCCCAGGACGAGCAGTACTTC. V usage is TRBV2 and J usage is TRBJ2-7; no clear D. Trimming took 8 bases from V and 5 from J, leaving 16 bases between them. This CDR3 region has 13 residues. Germline V lookup: CDR1 SNHLY, CDR2 FYNNEI.

This chain links TRBV5-1 with TRBJ1-2, with 7 positions matching TRBD1. Germline loops: CDR1 SGHRS, CDR2 YFSETQ. This CDR3 is 14 amino acids long. With 4 bases clipped from V and 7 bases from J, the junction kept 10 bases outside the gene matches. The CDR3 coding sequence is TGCGCCAGCAGCCCTAACAGGGGTGAAACTGGCTACACCTTC. Its translation: CASSPNRGETGYTF.

The J gene is TRBJ2-7, the V gene TRBV11-2, with 9 bases matching TRBD1. The CDR3 is 15 amino acids. CDR1 SGHAT and CDR2 FQNNGV come from the germline V gene. After removal of 4 bases from V and 3 bases from J, the junction contained 7 bases not matched to a gene. The CDR3 region is CASSYGQGNLYEQYF. The CDR3 region has the DNA TGTGCCAGCAGCTACGGACAGGGGAACCTCTACGAGCAGTACTTC. Together with reference TRBV11-2 and TRBJ2-7, the CDR3 gives the full variable domain: EAGVAQSPRYKIIEKRQSVAFWCNPISGHATLYWYQQILGQGPKLLIQFQNNGVVDDSQLPKDRFSAERLKGVDSTLKIQPAKLEDSAVYLCASSYGQGNLYEQYFGPGTRLTVT.

This chain connects TRBV7-3 to TRBJ2-3; 12 bases are a match to TRBD2. Germline CDR1 and CDR2: SGHTA and FQGTGA. Trimming took 5 bases from V and 0 from J; bases not matched to a gene: 6. The CDR3 has 17 residues. CDR3 loop: CASSPRTSGESTDTQYF. The CDR3 coding sequence is TGTGCCAGCAGCCCTAGGACTAGCGGGGAGAGCACAGATACGCAGTATTTT.

V usage is TRBV7-2 and J usage is TRBJ1-1; no firm D call. Germline assignment: CDR1 SGHTA and CDR2 FQGNSA. Trimming cost V 4 bases and J 5 bases, with 8 bases left between them. The CDR3 sequence is 12 residues long. The CDR3 sequence is CASSSYRTEAFF. CDR3 nucleotides: TGTGCCAGCAGCTCTTACCGTACTGAAGCTTTCTTT. The whole variable domain, remainder taken from reference TRBV7-2 and TRBJ1-1, is GAGVSQSPSNKVTEKGKDVELRCDPISGHTALYWYRQSLGQGLEFLIYFQGNSAPDKSGLPSDRFSAERTGGSVSTLTIQRTQQEDSAVYLCASSSYRTEAFFGQGTRLTVV.

The chain couples TRBV11-2 to TRBJ1-5; 7 positions match TRBD1. CDR3 size: 14 residues. Germline V lookup: CDR1 SGHAT, CDR2 FQNNGV. Trimming at V came to 3 bases and at J to 5 bases, leaving 4 bases not matched to a gene. The CDR3 sequence is CASSFRGLDQPQHF. In nucleotides, the CDR3 is TGTGCCAGCAGCTTCAGGGGGTTGGATCAGCCCCAGCATTTT.

The chain joins TRBV7-9 to TRBJ1-2; 8 bases match TRBD1. CDR3 length: 15 residues. V lost 7 bases to trimming and J lost 8 bases; unmatched junction nucleotides: 15. Per germline, CDR1 SEHNR and CDR2 FQNEAQ (reference sequence). CDR3 DNA sequence: TGTGCCAGCACACAAGACCGGACAGGGACTGGCGGCTACACCTTC. This encodes CASTQDRTGTGGYTF.

This clone occurred once. V usage is TRBV19 and J usage is TRBJ2-1; D possibly corresponds to TRBD1 (5 bases). The CDR3 length is 15 residues. The germline gives CDR1 LNHDA, CDR2 SQIVND (reference sequence). Trimming stripped 7 bases from V and 0 bases from J, with 13 bases between. The DNA of the CDR3 is TGTGCCAGTAAAAGGGGTGATAGCTCCTACAATGAGCAGTTCTTC. The encoded protein is CASKRGDSSYNEQFF.

The CDR3 bases are TGTGCCAGTATCCAGGGCGGAAACACTGAAGCTTTCTTT. This codes for CASIQGGNTEAFF. This rearrangement joins TRBV19 to TRBJ1-1, with D tentatively TRBD1 (5 bases). CDR3 length: 13 residues. Germline-derived CDR1 and CDR2 are LNHDA and SQIVND (reference sequence). The ends were cut back, 7 bases at V and 2 bases at J, with 11 bases in the middle.

This clone came up a few times. This chain joins TRBV25-1 and TRBJ1-5, with D unclear. The CDR3 runs to 14 residues. The germline V gene encodes CDR1 MGHDK and CDR2 SYGVNS. V gave up 3 bases and J gave up 0 bases, with 6 bases separating them. CDR3 sequence reads: CASSDSHSNQPQHF. CDR3 coding DNA: TGTGCCAGCAGTGACAGCCATAGCAATCAGCCCCAGCATTTT.

This chain links TRBV27 with TRBJ1-1, with no clear D. V shed 6 bases and J shed 0 bases, with 8 bases lying between them. Germline values: CDR1 MNHEY, CDR2 SMNVEV (reference sequence). CDR3 length: 13 amino acids. CDR3 DNA: TGTGCCAGCAGCGCGAGTATGAACACTGAAGCTTTCTTT. As protein: CASSASMNTEAFF.

The rearrangement links TRBV7-2 to TRBJ1-3; D remains ambiguous. The CDR3 runs to 15 residues. The V and J ends lost 3 bases and 4 bases respectively, with 13 bases between them. Germline CDR1 is SGHTA and CDR2 is FQGNSA. CDR3 loop: CASSLAPQTGNTIYF. The CDR3 DNA is TGTGCCAGCAGCTTGGCCCCCCAAACAGGAAACACCATATATTTT.

This rearrangement joins TRBV27 to TRBJ2-3; tentatively, D is TRBD1 (6 bases). Germline V CDR1 and CDR2: MNHEY, SMNVEV (reference sequence). The CDR3 is 19 residues long. V dropped 5 bases and J dropped 6 bases, with 30 bases sitting between them. CDR3 DNA: TGTGCCAGCAGTCGGAGAAAGAGACAGGTAGAATGGAGCCCCGATACGCAGTATTTT. Translated: CASSRRKRQVEWSPDTQYF.

The rearrangement joins TRBV5-6 to TRBJ1-2, with 9 bases matching TRBD1. The CDR3 length is 17 residues. The V gene's germline CDR1 is SGHDT and CDR2 YYEEEE. V lost 4 bases to trimming and J lost 5 bases; unmatched junction nucleotides: 15. CDR3 protein: CASSPGTGWVGGYGYTF. CDR3 bases: TGTGCCAGCAGCCCCGGGACAGGGTGGGTCGGGGGTTATGGCTACACCTTC.

This clone appeared a single time. The V call is TRBV7-2, the J call TRBJ1-4, with D unresolved. Trimming shortened V by 2 bases and J by 0 bases, and 10 bases separated the two germline ends. The germline V gene has CDR1 SGHTA and CDR2 FQGNSA. The CDR3 contains 16 residues. CDR3 sequence reads: CASSLLGNPTNEKLFF. In DNA, the CDR3 is TGTGCCAGCAGCTTATTGGGGAATCCAACTAATGAAAAACTGTTTTTT.